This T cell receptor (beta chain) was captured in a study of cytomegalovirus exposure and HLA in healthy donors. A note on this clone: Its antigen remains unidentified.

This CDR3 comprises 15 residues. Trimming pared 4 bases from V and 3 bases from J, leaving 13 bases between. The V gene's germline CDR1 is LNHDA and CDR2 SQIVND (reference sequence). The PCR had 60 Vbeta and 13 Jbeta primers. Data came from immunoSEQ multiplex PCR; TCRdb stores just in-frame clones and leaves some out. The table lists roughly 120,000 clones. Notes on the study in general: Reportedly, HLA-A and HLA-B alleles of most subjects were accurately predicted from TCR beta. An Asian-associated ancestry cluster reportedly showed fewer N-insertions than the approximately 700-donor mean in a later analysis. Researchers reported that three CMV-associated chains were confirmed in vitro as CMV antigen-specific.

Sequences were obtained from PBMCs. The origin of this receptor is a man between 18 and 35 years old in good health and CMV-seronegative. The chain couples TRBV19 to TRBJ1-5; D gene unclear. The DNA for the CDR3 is TGTGCCAGTAGTAGTACAGCCAACCCCAATCAGCCCCAGCATTTT. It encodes CASSSTANPNQPQHF.